This record looks at one T cell receptor beta chain sequence and its context. The antigen remains undetermined. V shed 1 base, J shed 0 bases, and the junction held 2 bases outside the gene matches. Germline V lookup: CDR1 SGHTA, CDR2 FQGNSA. The CDR3 has 16 residues. The study ran its PCR with 60 Vbeta and 13 Jbeta primers. Method: immunoSEQ multiplex PCR; TCRdb's copy keeps in-frame clones and lacks some. Its table lists approximately 110,000 clones. These data come from a study of cytomegalovirus exposure and HLA in healthy donors. Across the whole study: In a previous analysis, some 120 million unique TCR beta sequences were found from approximately 180 million T cells.

Broader study findings: Accurate HLA-A and HLA-B prediction from TCR beta sequences was reported for most subjects.

The sequence came from a man aged 40-49 years in good health and CMV-seronegative. V gene TRBV7-2 combines with J gene TRBJ2-3; TRBD2 agrees at 9 bases. The sample taken for sequencing was PBMCs. The CDR3 sequence is CASSLDSGGSTDTQYF. CDR3 sequence (DNA): TGTGCCAGCAGCTTAGATAGCGGGGGTAGCACAGATACGCAGTATTTT.